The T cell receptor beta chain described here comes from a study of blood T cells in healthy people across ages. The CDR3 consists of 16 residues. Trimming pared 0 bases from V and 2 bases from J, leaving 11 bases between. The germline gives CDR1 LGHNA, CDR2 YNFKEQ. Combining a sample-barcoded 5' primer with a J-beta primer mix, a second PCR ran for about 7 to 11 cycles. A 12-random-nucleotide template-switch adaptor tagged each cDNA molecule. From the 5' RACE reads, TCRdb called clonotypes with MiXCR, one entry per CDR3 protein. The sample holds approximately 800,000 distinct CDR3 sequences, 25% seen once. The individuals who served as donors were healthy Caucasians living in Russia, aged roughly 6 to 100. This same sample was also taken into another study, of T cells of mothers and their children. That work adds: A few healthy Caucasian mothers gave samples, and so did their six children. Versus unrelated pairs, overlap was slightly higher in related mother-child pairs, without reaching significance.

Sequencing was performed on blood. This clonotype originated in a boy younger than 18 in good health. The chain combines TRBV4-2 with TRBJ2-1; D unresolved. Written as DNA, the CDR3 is TGTGCCAGCAGCCAAGATCTAGGAACTCCCTACAATGAGCAGTTCTTC. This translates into CASSQDLGTPYNEQFF.